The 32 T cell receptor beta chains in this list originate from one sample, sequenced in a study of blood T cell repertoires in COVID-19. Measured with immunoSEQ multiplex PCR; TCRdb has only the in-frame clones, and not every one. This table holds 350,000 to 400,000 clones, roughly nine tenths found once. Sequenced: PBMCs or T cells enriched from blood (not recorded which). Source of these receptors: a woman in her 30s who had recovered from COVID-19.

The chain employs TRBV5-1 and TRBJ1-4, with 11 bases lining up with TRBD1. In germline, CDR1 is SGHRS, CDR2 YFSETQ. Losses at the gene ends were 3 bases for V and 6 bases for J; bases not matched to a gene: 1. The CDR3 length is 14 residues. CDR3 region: CASSWGQGDEKLFF. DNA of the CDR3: TGCGCCAGCAGCTGGGGACAGGGGGATGAAAAACTGTTTTTT.

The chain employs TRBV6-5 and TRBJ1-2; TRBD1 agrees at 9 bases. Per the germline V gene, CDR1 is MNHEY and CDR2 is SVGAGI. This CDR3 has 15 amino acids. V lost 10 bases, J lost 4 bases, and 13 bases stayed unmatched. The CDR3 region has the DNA TGTGCCACTAAGATGACCAGGACAGGGGCCTATGGCTACACCTTC. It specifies CATKMTRTGAYGYTF.

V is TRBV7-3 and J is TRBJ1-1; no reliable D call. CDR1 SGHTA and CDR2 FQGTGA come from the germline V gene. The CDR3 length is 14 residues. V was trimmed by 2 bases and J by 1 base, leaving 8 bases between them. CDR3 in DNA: TGTGCCAGCAGCTTAGGTCCAGGGAACACTGAAGCTTTCTTT. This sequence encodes CASSLGPGNTEAFF.

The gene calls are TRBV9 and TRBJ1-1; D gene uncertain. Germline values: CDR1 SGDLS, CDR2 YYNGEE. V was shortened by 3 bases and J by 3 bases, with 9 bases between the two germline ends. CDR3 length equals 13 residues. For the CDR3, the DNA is TGTGCCAGCAGCGCTCACATGGACACTGAAGCTTTCTTT. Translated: CASSAHMDTEAFF.

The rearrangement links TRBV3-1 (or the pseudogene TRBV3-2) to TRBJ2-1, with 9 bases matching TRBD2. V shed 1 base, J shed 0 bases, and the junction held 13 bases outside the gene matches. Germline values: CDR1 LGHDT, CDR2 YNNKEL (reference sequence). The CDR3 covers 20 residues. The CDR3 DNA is TGTGCCAGCAGCCAAGTAGGCAGGGATAGCGGGAGTGGCTCCTACAATGAGCAGTTCTTC. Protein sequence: CASSQVGRDSGSGSYNEQFF.

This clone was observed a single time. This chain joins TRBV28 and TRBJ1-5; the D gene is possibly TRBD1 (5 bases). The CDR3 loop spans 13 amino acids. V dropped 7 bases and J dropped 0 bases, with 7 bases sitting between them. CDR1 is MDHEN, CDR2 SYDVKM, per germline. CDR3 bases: TGTGCCAGCACAGGGTTTAGCAATCAGCCCCAGCATTTT. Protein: CASTGFSNQPQHF.

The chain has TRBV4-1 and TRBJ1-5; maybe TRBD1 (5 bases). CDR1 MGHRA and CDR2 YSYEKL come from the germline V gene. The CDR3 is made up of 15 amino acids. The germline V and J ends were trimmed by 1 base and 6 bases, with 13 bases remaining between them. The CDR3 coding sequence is TGCGCCAGCAGCCAAGGGTGGATCGGGGGTCAGCCCCAGCATTTT. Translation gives CASSQGWIGGQPQHF.

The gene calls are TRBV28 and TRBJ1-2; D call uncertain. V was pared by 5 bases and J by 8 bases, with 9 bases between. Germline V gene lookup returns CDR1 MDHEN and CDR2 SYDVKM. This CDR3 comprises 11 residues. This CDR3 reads CASSQVRGYTF. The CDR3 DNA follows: TGTGCCAGCAGTCAGGTGCGAGGCTACACCTTC.

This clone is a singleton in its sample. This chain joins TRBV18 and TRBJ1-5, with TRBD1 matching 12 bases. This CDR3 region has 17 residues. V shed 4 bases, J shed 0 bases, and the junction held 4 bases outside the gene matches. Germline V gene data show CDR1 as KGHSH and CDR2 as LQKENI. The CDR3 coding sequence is TGTGCCAGCTCACTTTGGGACAGGGGGCTTAGCAATCAGCCCCAGCATTTT. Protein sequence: CASSLWDRGLSNQPQHF.

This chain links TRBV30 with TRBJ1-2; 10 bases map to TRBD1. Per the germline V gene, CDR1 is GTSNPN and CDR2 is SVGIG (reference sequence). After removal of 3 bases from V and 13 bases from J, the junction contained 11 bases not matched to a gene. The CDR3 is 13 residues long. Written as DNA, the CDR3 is TGTGCCTGGAGCCTAGGGGGACAGGGGATTTCCACCTTC. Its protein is CAWSLGGQGISTF. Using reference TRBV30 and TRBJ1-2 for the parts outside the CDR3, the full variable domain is SQTIHQWPATLVQPVGSPLSLECTVEGTSNPNLYWYRQAAGRGLQLLFYSVGIGQISSEVPQNLSASRPQDRQFILSSKKLLLSDSGFYLCAWSLGGQGISTFGSGTRLTVV.

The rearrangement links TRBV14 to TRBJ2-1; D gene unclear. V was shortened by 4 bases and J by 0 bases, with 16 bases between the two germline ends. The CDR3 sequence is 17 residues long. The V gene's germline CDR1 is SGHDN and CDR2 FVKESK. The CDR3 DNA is TGTGCCAGCAGCCGTTTACAGAACCCGAGCTCCTACAATGAGCAGTTCTTC. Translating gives CASSRLQNPSSYNEQFF.

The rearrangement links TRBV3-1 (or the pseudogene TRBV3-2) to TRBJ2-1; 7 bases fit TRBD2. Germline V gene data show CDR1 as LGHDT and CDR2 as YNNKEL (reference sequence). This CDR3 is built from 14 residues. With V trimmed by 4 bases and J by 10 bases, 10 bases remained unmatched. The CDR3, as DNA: TGTGCCAGCAGCCCGTACCGGGACTACCCCGAGCAGTTCTTC. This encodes CASSPYRDYPEQFF.

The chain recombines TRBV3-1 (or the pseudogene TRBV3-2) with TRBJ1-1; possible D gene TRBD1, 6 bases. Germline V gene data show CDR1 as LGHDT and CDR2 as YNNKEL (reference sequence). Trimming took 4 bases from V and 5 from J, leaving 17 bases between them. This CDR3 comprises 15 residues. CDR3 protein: CASSRPQGLLTEAFF. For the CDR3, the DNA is TGTGCCAGCAGCCGCCCCCAGGGGCTGCTTACTGAAGCTTTCTTT.

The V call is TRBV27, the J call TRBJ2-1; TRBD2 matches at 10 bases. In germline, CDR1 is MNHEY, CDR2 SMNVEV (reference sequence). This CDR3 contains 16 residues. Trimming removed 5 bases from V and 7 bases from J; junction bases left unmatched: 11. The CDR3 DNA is TGTGCCAGCAGTCCACATCTAGCGGGAGTCGGAAATGAGCAGTTCTTC. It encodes CASSPHLAGVGNEQFF.

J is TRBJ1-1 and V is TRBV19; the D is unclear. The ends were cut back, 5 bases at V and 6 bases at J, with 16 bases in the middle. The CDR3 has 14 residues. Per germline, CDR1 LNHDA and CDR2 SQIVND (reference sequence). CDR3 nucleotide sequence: TGTGCCAGTAGTTCAAGAGATCCCAGCGCTGAAGCTTTCTTT. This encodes CASSSRDPSAEAFF.

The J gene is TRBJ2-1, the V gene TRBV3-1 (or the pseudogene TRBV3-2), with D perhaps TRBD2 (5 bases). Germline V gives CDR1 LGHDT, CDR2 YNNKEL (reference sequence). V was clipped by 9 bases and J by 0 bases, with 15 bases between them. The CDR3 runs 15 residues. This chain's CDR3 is CASTKSGSSYNEQFF. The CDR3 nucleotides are TGTGCCAGTACCAAAAGCGGAAGCTCCTACAATGAGCAGTTCTTC.

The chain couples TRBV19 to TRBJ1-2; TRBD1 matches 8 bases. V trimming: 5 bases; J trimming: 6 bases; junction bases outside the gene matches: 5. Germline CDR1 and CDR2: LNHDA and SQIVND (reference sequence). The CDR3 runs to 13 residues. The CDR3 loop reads CASSAGGLDGYTF. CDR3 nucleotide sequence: TGTGCCAGTAGTGCAGGGGGCTTGGATGGCTACACCTTC. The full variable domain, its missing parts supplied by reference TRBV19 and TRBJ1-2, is DGGITQSPKYLFRKEGQNVTLSCEQNLNHDAMYWYRQDPGQGLRLIYYSQIVNDFQKGDIAEGYSVSREKKESFPLTVTSAQKNPTAFYLCASSAGGLDGYTFGSGTRLTVV.

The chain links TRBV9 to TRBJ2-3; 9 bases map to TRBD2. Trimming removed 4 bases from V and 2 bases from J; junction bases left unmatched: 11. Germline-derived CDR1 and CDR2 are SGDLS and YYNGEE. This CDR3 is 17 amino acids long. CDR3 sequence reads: CASSSGGSGGPTDTQYF. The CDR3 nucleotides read TGTGCCAGCAGCTCAGGGGGTAGCGGGGGACCCACAGATACGCAGTATTTT.

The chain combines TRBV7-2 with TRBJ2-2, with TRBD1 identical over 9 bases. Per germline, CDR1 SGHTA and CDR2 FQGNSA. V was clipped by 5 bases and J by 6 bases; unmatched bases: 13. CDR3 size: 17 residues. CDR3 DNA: TGTGCCAGCAGCCGCATTCCGGGACAGGGCCTACCCGGGGAGCTGTTTTTT. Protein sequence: CASSRIPGQGLPGELFF.

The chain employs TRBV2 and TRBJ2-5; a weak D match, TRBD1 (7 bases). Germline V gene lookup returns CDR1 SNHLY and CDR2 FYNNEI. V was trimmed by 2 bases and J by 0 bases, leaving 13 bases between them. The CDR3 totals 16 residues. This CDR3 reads CASSERGGQDQETQYF. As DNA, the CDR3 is TGTGCCAGCAGTGAAAGGGGAGGACAGGACCAAGAGACCCAGTACTTC.

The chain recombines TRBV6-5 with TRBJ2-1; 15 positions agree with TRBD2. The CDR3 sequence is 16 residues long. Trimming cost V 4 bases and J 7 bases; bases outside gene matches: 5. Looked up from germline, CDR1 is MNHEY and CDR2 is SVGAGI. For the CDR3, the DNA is TGTGCCAGCAGTTCGGGACTAGCGGGAGGTGGGAATGAGCAGTTCTTC. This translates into CASSSGLAGGGNEQFF.

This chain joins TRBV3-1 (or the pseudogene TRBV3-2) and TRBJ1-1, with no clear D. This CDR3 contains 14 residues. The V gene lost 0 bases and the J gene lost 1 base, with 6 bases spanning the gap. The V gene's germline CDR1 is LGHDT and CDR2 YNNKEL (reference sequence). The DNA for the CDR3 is TGTGCCAGCAGCCAAGATTTCCGGAACACTGAAGCTTTCTTT. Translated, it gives CASSQDFRNTEAFF.

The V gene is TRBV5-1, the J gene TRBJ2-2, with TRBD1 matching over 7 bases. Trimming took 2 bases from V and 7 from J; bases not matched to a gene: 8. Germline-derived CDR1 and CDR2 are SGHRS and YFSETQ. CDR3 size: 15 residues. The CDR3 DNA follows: TGCGCCAGCAGCTTCCTACGACAGGGAGACGGGGAGCTGTTTTTT. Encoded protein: CASSFLRQGDGELFF. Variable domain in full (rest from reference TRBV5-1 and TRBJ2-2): KAGVTQTPRYLIKTRGQQVTLSCSPISGHRSVSWYQQTPGQGLQFLFEYFSETQRNKGNFPGRFSGRQFSNSRSEMNVSTLELGDSALYLCASSFLRQGDGELFFGEGSRLTVL.

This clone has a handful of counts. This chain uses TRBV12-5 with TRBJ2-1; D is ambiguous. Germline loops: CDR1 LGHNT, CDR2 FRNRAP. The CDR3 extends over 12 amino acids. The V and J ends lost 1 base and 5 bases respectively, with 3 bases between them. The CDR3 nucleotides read TGTGCTAGTGGTTTGGCCAACAATGAGCAGTTCTTC. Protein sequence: CASGLANNEQFF.

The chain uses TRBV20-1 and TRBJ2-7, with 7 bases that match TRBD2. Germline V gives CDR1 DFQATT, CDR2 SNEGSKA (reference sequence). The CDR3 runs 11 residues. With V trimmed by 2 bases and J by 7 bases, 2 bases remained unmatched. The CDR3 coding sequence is TGCAGTGCTAGAAGCGGGGTTGAGCAGTACTTC. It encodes CSARSGVEQYF.

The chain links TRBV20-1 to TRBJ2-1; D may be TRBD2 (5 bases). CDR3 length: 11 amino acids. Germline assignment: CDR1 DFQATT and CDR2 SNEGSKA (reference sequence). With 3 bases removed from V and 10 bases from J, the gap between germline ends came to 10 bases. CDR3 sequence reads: CSASRGLEQFF. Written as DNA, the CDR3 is TGCAGTGCTAGCCGGGGTCTCGAGCAGTTCTTC.

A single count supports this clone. The CDR3 DNA reads TGTGCCAGCAGGCTAGGGGGCTGGAGCTCCTACGAGCAGTACTTC. Its translation is CASRLGGWSSYEQYF. The gene calls are TRBV27 and TRBJ2-7; 7 nucleotides line up with TRBD1. Looked up from germline, CDR1 is MNHEY and CDR2 is SMNVEV (reference sequence). This CDR3 has 15 amino acids. The V segment lost 6 bases and the J segment 0 bases; nucleotides outside the gene matches: 8.

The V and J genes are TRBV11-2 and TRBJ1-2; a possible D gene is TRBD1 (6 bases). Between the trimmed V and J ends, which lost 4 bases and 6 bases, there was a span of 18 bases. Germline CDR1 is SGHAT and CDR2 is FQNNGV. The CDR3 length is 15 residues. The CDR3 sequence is CASSYGGSLGDGYTF. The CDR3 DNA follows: TGTGCCAGCAGCTATGGGGGCAGCCTAGGAGATGGCTACACCTTC.

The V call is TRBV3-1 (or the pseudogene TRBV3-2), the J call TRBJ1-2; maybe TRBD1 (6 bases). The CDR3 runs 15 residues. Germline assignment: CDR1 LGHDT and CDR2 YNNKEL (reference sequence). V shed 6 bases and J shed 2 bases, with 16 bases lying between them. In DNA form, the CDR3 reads TGTGCCAGCAGTTATGGACAGCCTCGGAACTATGGCTACACCTTC. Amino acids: CASSYGQPRNYGYTF.

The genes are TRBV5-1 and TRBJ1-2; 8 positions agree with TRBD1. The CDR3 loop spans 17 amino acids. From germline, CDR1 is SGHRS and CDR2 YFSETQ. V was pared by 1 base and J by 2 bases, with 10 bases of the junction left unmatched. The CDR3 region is CASSLNFGTGSNYGYTF. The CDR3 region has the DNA TGCGCCAGCAGCTTGAATTTTGGGACAGGATCCAACTATGGCTACACCTTC. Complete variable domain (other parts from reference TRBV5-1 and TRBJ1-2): KAGVTQTPRYLIKTRGQQVTLSCSPISGHRSVSWYQQTPGQGLQFLFEYFSETQRNKGNFPGRFSGRQFSNSRSEMNVSTLELGDSALYLCASSLNFGTGSNYGYTFGSGTRLTVV.

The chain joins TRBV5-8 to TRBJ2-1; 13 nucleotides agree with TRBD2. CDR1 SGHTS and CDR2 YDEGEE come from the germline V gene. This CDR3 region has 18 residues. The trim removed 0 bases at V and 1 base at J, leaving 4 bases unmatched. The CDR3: CASSLELAGGPSYNEQFF. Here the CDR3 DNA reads TGTGCCAGCAGCTTGGAACTAGCGGGAGGGCCGTCCTACAATGAGCAGTTCTTC. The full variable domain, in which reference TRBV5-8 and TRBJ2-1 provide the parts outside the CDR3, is EAGVTQSPTHLIKTRGQQATLRCSPISGHTSVYWYQQALGLGLQFLLWYDEGEERNRGNFPPRFSGRQFPNYSSELNVNALELEDSALYLCASSLELAGGPSYNEQFFGPGTRLTVL.

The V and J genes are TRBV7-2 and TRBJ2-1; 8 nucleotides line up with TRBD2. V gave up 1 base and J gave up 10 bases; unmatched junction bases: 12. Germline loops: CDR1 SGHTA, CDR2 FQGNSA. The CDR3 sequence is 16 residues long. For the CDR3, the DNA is TGTGCCAGCAGCTTAGAGCCGGGACTAGGCTCGAGGGAGCAGTTCTTC. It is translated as CASSLEPGLGSREQFF.